These 9 T cell receptor beta chains were all obtained from the same sample, sequenced in a study of response to subunit inactivated influenza vaccine. TCRdb re-derived calls from the RT-PCR reads in MiXCR, one entry per CDR3 protein. This table holds 800,000 or so distinct CDR3 sequences, 21% found once. Specimen: PBMCs from blood, collected 4 to 6 days after vaccination. The receptors come from a man aged 45-65 years who received an inactivated influenza vaccine.

This clonotype has only a few counts. The genes are TRBV20-1 and TRBJ2-5, with D tentatively TRBD1 (5 bases). CDR3 length equals 13 residues. Trimming cost V 2 bases and J 5 bases, with 12 bases left between them. CDR1 and CDR2 from the germline V gene are DFQATT and SNEGSKA (reference sequence). This CDR3 is CSARTTGTETQYF. Written as DNA, the CDR3 is TGCAGTGCTAGAACTACAGGCACGGAGACCCAGTACTTC.

This clonotype was detected only a few times. The chain links TRBV6-2 or TRBV6-3 to TRBJ2-1; 7 nucleotides match TRBD2. CDR3 length: 14 amino acids. Germline CDR1 and CDR2: MNHEY and SVGEGT. V was pared by 6 bases and J by 7 bases, with 9 bases of the junction left unmatched. For the CDR3, the DNA is TGTGCCAGCAGAAATCGGGAGGCAGGGAATGAGCAGTTCTTC. Its translation is CASRNREAGNEQFF.

The chain is built from TRBV10-3 and TRBJ2-1, with 11 nucleotides matching TRBD2. CDR3 length: 13 residues. Germline V lookup: CDR1 ENHRY, CDR2 SYGVKD. Trimming cost V 9 bases and J 9 bases; bases outside gene matches: 7. The CDR3 DNA reads as TGTGCCATGGGGCTAGCGGGAGGAGGTGAGCAGTTCTTC. It yields the protein CAMGLAGGGEQFF.

The chain combines TRBV24-1 with TRBJ2-7, with 7 bases matching TRBD1. Germline-derived CDR1 and CDR2 are KGHDR and SFDVKD. J was trimmed by 1 base and V by 6 bases; bases with no gene match: 5. This CDR3 has 14 amino acids. The CDR3 coding sequence is TGTGCCACCAGTCCCGGGACAGAGTCCTACGAGCAGTACTTC. It codes for CATSPGTESYEQYF.

There are a few counts of this clonotype. The V and J genes are TRBV4-3 and TRBJ2-6; maybe TRBD1 (6 bases). There are 16 residues in the CDR3. Per germline, CDR1 LGHNA and CDR2 YSLEER. V was clipped by 3 bases and J by 0 bases, with 9 bases between them. In DNA, the CDR3 is TGCGCCAGCAGCCAGGACAGCAGCTCTGGGGCCAACGTCCTGACTTTC. Translating gives CASSQDSSSGANVLTF.

In nucleotides, the CDR3 is TGTGCCAGCAGCACCGAGACAGGGGTAGTAACTGAAGCTTTCTTT. Protein product: CASSTETGVVTEAFF. This sequence joins TRBV11-2 and TRBJ1-1, with 8 bases that match TRBD1. The V gene end was trimmed by 5 bases and the J gene end by 5 bases; junction bases not matched to a gene: 10. CDR3 length: 15 amino acids. Germline CDR1 and CDR2: SGHAT and FQNNGV.

This clonotype was counted many times. CDR3 amino acids: CAISEEGDRVSLGQYF. As DNA, the CDR3 is TGTGCCATCAGTGAGGAGGGGGACAGGGTGAGCCTTGGGCAGTACTTC. V usage is TRBV10-3 and J usage is TRBJ2-7, with TRBD1 matching 9 bases. V was pared by 2 bases and J by 9 bases, with 14 bases of the junction left unmatched. The CDR3 is 16 residues long. Per germline, CDR1 ENHRY and CDR2 SYGVKD.

The J gene is TRBJ2-2, the V gene TRBV5-1; perhaps D is TRBD1 or TRBD2 (6 bases each). The CDR3 totals 15 residues. Trimming took 3 bases from V and 3 from J, leaving 12 bases between them. The germline CDR1 and CDR2 sequences are SGHRS and YFSETQ. The CDR3 coding sequence is TGCGCCAGCAGCTCAGGGGCGGGGTACACCGGGGAGCTGTTTTTT. This codes for CASSSGAGYTGELFF.

This rearrangement joins TRBV7-6 to TRBJ2-7, with D perhaps matching TRBD1 (6 bases). The CDR3 covers 15 residues. The germline V gene encodes CDR1 SGHVS and CDR2 FNYEAQ. V was clipped by 5 bases and J by 2 bases, with 16 bases between them. The chain's CDR3 is CASSPLPGTTYEQYF. The CDR3 DNA is TGTGCCAGCAGCCCCCTCCCCGGGACAACCTACGAGCAGTACTTC.